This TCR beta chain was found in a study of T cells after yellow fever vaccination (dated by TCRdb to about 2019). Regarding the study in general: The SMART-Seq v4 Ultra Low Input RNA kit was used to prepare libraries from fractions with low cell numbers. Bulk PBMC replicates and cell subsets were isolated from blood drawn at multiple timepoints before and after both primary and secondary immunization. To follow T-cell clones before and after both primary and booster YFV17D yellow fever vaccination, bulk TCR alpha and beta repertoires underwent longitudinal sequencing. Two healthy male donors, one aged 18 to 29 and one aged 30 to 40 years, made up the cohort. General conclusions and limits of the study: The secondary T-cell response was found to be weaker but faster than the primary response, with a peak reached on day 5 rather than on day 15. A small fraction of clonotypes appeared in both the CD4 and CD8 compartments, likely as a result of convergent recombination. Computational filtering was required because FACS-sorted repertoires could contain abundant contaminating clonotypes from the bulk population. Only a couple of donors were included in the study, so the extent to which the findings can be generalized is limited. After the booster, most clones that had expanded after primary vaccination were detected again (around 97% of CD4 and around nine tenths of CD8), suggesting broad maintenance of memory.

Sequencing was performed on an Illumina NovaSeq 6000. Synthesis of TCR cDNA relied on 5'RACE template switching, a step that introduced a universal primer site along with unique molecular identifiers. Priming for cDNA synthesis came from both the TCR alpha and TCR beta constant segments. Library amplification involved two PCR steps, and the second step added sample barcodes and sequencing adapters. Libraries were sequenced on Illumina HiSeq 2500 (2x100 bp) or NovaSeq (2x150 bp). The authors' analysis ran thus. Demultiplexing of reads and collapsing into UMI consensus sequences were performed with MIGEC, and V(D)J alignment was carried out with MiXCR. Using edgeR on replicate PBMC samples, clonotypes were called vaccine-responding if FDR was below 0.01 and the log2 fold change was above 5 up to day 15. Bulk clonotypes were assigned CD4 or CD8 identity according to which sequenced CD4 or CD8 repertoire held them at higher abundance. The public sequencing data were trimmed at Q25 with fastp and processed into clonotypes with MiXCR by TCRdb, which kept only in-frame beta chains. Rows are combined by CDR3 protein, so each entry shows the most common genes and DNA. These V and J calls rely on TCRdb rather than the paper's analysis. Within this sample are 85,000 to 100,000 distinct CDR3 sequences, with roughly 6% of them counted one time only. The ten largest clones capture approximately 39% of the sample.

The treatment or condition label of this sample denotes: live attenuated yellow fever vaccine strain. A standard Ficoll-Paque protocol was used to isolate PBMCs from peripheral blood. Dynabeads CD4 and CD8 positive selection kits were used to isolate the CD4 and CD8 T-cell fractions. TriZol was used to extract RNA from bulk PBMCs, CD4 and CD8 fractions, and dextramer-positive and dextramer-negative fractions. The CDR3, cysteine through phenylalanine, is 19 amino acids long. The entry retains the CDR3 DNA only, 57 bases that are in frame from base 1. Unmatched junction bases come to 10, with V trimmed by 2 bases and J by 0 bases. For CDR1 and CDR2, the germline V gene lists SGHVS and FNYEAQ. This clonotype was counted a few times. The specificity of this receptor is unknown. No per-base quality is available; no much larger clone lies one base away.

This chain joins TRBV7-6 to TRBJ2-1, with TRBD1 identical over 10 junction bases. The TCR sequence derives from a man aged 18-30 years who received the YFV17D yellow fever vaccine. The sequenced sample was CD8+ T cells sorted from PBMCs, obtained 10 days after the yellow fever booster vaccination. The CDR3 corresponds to CASSLTPPRTGGSYNEQFF. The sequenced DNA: TGTGCCAGCAGCTTAACCCCGCCCCGGACAGGGGGCTCCTACAATGAGCAGTTCTTC.